What follows are 8 T cell receptor beta chains derived from one specimen sequenced in a study of T cells in Graves' hyperthyroidism and ophthalmopathy. Using RNA transcripts as the source, TCR beta CDR3 regions were amplified. In the first-round RT-PCR of the TCR CDR3, the HTBI primer set was used. TCRdb independently ran MiXCR on the multiplex PCR reads; one entry per CDR3 protein. This table holds about 98,000 distinct CDR3 sequences, 35% to 45% found once. The sample taken for sequencing was peripheral blood or thyroid tissue (not recorded which). The receptors shown here come from a woman aged 25 to 45 with Graves' hyperthyroidism.

Many counts were recorded for this clonotype. The V call is TRBV4-2, the J call TRBJ2-3, with D uncertain. Trimming stripped 2 bases from V and 1 base from J, with 7 bases between. The CDR3 is made up of 14 amino acids. CDR1 LGHNA and CDR2 YNFKEQ come from the germline V gene. In nucleotides, the CDR3 is TGTGCCAGCAGCCAACGGATCCGCACAGATACGCAGTATTTT. Encoded protein: CASSQRIRTDTQYF.

As DNA, the CDR3 is TGTGCCAGCAGTTCCTCTAGCGCTCTATGGGCCGGGGAGCTGTTTTTT. Its protein is CASSSSSALWAGELFF. This sequence joins TRBV2 and TRBJ2-2; a possible D gene is TRBD2 (6 bases). This CDR3 comprises 16 residues. Germline V gene lookup returns CDR1 SNHLY and CDR2 FYNNEI. V lost 5 bases, J lost 6 bases, and 19 bases lay in between.

This clonotype was seen repeatedly, ten times or more. J is TRBJ2-5 and V is TRBV5-1; possibly TRBD2 for D (5 bases). Per the germline V gene, CDR1 is SGHRS and CDR2 is YFSETQ. Trimming removed 1 base from V and 1 base from J, with 11 bases in between. This CDR3 has 15 residues. The chain's CDR3 is CASSLSEGTQETQYF. The CDR3 DNA sequence: TGCGCCAGCAGCTTGTCTGAGGGAACCCAAGAGACCCAGTACTTC.

This clonotype was recorded many times. The rearrangement uses TRBV19 and TRBJ2-5, with D maybe TRBD2 (6 bases). With 6 bases removed from V and 2 bases from J, the gap between germline ends came to 19 bases. This CDR3 is 16 amino acids long. Germline CDR1 reads LNHDA; CDR2 reads SQIVND (reference sequence). CDR3 DNA sequence: TGTGCCAGTAGGAACGGACGGATGGGAGGACAAGAGACCCAGTACTTC. Translated, it gives CASRNGRMGGQETQYF.

This clonotype was detected ten times or more. This chain joins TRBV20-1 and TRBJ1-5; D may be TRBD1 (5 bases). The CDR3 has 14 amino acids. Per germline, CDR1 DFQATT and CDR2 SNEGSKA (reference sequence). Trimming left V 6 bases short and J 7 bases short, with 19 bases between. The CDR3 here is CSAPMGGRAQPQHF. CDR3 coding DNA: TGCAGTGCCCCCATGGGGGGGAGAGCGCAGCCCCAGCATTTT.

There are many counts of this clonotype. The gene calls are TRBV6-6 and TRBJ1-5, with D perhaps TRBD1 (5 bases). CDR1 and CDR2 (germline): MNHNY, SVGAGI (reference sequence). The CDR3 extends over 16 amino acids. Trimming cost V 6 bases and J 0 bases, with 15 bases left between them. CDR3 protein: CASRKDTGYSNQPQHF. CDR3 DNA: TGTGCCAGCAGGAAGGACACGGGATATAGCAATCAGCCCCAGCATTTT.

The genes are TRBV4-2 and TRBJ1-6; D gene ambiguous. The length of the CDR3 is 14 residues. Germline CDR1 LGHNA, CDR2 YNFKEQ. Trimming removed 11 bases at V and 14 bases at J, with 25 bases between. The CDR3: CAWSPTALEETLHF. CDR3 nucleotides: TGTGCCTGGAGTCCCACAGCTCTTGAGGAAACCCTCCACTTT.

This clonotype was detected many times. The chain uses TRBV5-8 and TRBJ2-7; D possibly uses TRBD1 or TRBD2 (5 bases each). This CDR3 contains 15 residues. Trimming shortened V by 0 bases and J by 0 bases, and 10 bases separated the two germline ends. Germline assignment: CDR1 SGHTS and CDR2 YDEGEE. The CDR3 loop is CASSLEPGSSYEQYF. The CDR3 nucleotides read TGTGCCAGCAGCTTGGAACCAGGGAGCTCCTACGAGCAGTACTTC. The full variable domain, in which reference TRBV5-8 and TRBJ2-7 provide the parts outside the CDR3, is EAGVTQSPTHLIKTRGQQATLRCSPISGHTSVYWYQQALGLGLQFLLWYDEGEERNRGNFPPRFSGRQFPNYSSELNVNALELEDSALYLCASSLEPGSSYEQYFGPGTRLTVT.